These 29 T cell receptor beta chains were sequenced from one sample in a study of T cell repertoires in cytomegalovirus infection. Their cognate antigens are unknown. TCRdb reprocessed the reads via MiXCR and lists one record per CDR3 protein. Of about 900,000 distinct CDR3 sequences listed, about a third are singletons. The starting material was cultured CD8+ T cells from PBMCs, obtained from culture after CMV antigen stimulation. The receptors here all came from a human donor in good health (CMV status not recorded). Some clones in this sample may be carry-over from other donors' samples.

This clonotype was found once. The chain couples TRBV10-3 to TRBJ1-5; 8 bases are shared with TRBD1. The V segment lost 0 bases and the J segment 6 bases; nucleotides outside the gene matches: 7. The CDR3 length is 16 residues. Germline CDR1 is ENHRY and CDR2 is SYGVKD. CDR3 loop: CAISESIQGGVQPQHF. Written as DNA, the CDR3 is TGTGCCATCAGTGAGTCGATACAGGGGGGAGTTCAGCCCCAGCATTTT.

The CDR3 DNA reads as TGTGCCAGCAGCTTAGGGAAGGGCGGGGGCACTGAAGCTTTCTTT. It is translated as CASSLGKGGGTEAFF. The J gene is TRBJ1-1, the V gene TRBV7-8; maybe TRBD1 (5 bases). This CDR3 contains 15 residues. CDR1 is SGHVS and CDR2 is FQNEAQ in the germline V gene. The germline V and J ends were trimmed by 1 base and 4 bases, with 13 bases remaining between them.

This chain links TRBV6-1 with TRBJ2-1, with D unresolved. Trimming pared 1 base from V and 4 bases from J, leaving 17 bases between. This CDR3 has 17 residues. CDR1 and CDR2 (germline): MNHNS, SASEGT. The CDR3, as DNA: TGTGCCAGCAGTGAAGACGAACTTGTCCCCACTTACAATGAGCAGTTCTTC. The encoded protein is CASSEDELVPTYNEQFF.

The chain links TRBV5-6 to TRBJ2-7, with 12 bases lining up with TRBD1. This CDR3 spans 14 amino acids. Germline loops: CDR1 SGHDT, CDR2 YYEEEE. V shed 4 bases, J shed 5 bases, and the junction held 4 bases outside the gene matches. CDR3 in DNA: TGTGCCAGCAGCCTTGGGACAGGGGGCAACGAGCAGTACTTC. The encoded protein is CASSLGTGGNEQYF.

This clonotype occurred a few times. This chain connects TRBV2 to TRBJ1-1; D unclear. V lost 7 bases, J lost 5 bases, and 8 bases lay in between. CDR3 length: 11 amino acids. Germline assignment: CDR1 SNHLY and CDR2 FYNNEI. CDR3 DNA sequence: TGTGCCAGCACAAAGCAGACTGAAGCTTTCTTT. The encoded protein is CASTKQTEAFF.

The J gene is TRBJ1-5, the V gene TRBV28; the match to TRBD1 covers 11 bases. Germline V gene lookup returns CDR1 MDHEN and CDR2 SYDVKM. The trim removed 6 bases at V and 2 bases at J, leaving 9 bases unmatched. The CDR3 covers 17 residues. CDR3 region: CASRAGQGARGNQPQHF. DNA of the CDR3: TGTGCCAGCAGGGCAGGACAGGGGGCGAGGGGCAATCAGCCCCAGCATTTT.

This clonotype was counted a few times. The genes are TRBV12-3 or TRBV12-4 and TRBJ1-4; D may be TRBD1 (5 bases). V lost 5 bases, J lost 8 bases, and 18 bases lay in between. The CDR3 extends over 15 amino acids. CDR3 bases: TGTGCCAGCAGTCCAGGGACCCTCATTGAGGAAAAACTGTTTTTT. The encoded protein is CASSPGTLIEEKLFF.

This clonotype was counted only a few times. The chain employs TRBV27 and TRBJ2-7; 9 positions match TRBD1. CDR3 size: 15 residues. V was pared by 7 bases and J by 2 bases, with 9 bases of the junction left unmatched. The germline gives CDR1 MNHEY, CDR2 SMNVEV (reference sequence). CDR3 DNA sequence: TGTGCCAGCACCTGGACAGGGGACACCACCTACGAGCAGTACTTC. The encoded protein is CASTWTGDTTYEQYF.

The chain carries TRBV20-1 and TRBJ2-1; TRBD2 is a possible D gene (5 bases). Germline assignment: CDR1 DFQATT and CDR2 SNEGSKA (reference sequence). The V end lost 0 bases, the J end lost 1 base, and 13 bases lay between the germline ends. CDR3 length: 16 residues. The CDR3 reads CSARDPPDSSYNEQFF. The DNA of the CDR3 is TGCAGTGCTAGAGATCCCCCGGACTCGTCCTACAATGAGCAGTTCTTC.

Regarding this clonotype: A much bigger clone sits one base away, suggesting this may be a read error. This CDR3 reads CVSSVGLAGATDTQYF. CDR3 coding DNA: TGTGTCAGCAGCGTAGGACTAGCGGGGGCGACAGATACGCAGTATTTT. The V gene is TRBV9, the J gene TRBJ2-3, with 13 bases matching TRBD2. The V gene's germline CDR1 is SGDLS and CDR2 YYNGEE. The CDR3 runs 16 residues.

The gene calls are TRBV6-4 and TRBJ2-1, with 8 nucleotides matching TRBD2. Per the germline V gene, CDR1 is MRHNA and CDR2 is SNTAGT. Losses at the gene ends were 6 bases for V and 0 bases for J; bases not matched to a gene: 10. This CDR3 spans 17 amino acids. CDR3 DNA: TGTGCCAGCAGAGGAGATAGCGGGGCTAGCTCCTACAATGAGCAGTTCTTC. Amino acids: CASRGDSGASSYNEQFF.

This clonotype appeared a few times. The V gene is TRBV6-2 or TRBV6-3, the J gene TRBJ1-5; no reliable D call. Trimming removed 2 bases from V and 7 bases from J, with 15 bases in between. The V gene's germline CDR1 is MNHEY and CDR2 SVGEGT. CDR3 size: 15 residues. DNA of the CDR3: TGTGCCAGCAGTTACGTGAAACGAGGAAGGCAGCCCCAGCATTTT. This encodes CASSYVKRGRQPQHF.

The chain carries TRBV7-9 and TRBJ2-1, with 11 bases matching TRBD1. Germline CDR1 and CDR2: SEHNR and FQNEAQ (reference sequence). The CDR3 is 16 amino acids. V lost 0 bases and J lost 6; bases outside the gene matches: 4. The CDR3 DNA sequence: TGTGCCAGCAGCTTAGCTACCGGGACAGGGGGCAATGAGCAGTTCTTC. Protein product: CASSLATGTGGNEQFF. The whole variable domain, filled in from reference TRBV7-9 and TRBJ2-1, reads DTGVSQNPRHKITKRGQNVTFRCDPISEHNRLYWYRQTLGQGPEFLTYFQNEAQLEKSRLLSDRFSAERPKGSFSTLEIQRTEQGDSAMYLCASSLATGTGGNEQFFGPGTRLTVL.

This chain joins TRBV11-2 and TRBJ1-2; tentative D call: TRBD1 (6 bases). Per germline, CDR1 SGHAT and CDR2 FQNNGV. The CDR3 has 15 amino acids. Trimming left V 3 bases short and J 1 base short, with 12 bases between. CDR3 sequence reads: CASSFEGELNYGYTF. CDR3 nucleotide sequence: TGTGCCAGCAGCTTCGAGGGGGAGCTTAACTATGGCTACACCTTC.

This clonotype was recorded only once. The genes are TRBV13 and TRBJ1-5, with 8 bases fitting TRBD1. CDR1 and CDR2 (germline): PRHDT, FYEKMQ (reference sequence). J lost 2 bases, V lost 0 bases, and 3 bases had no gene match. The CDR3 consists of 16 residues. The chain's CDR3 is CASSLGRGLGNQPQHF. The CDR3 bases are TGTGCCAGCAGCTTAGGCAGGGGGCTGGGCAATCAGCCCCAGCATTTT.

The rearrangement joins TRBV11-2 to TRBJ2-3, with D possibly TRBD1 on 6 matching bases. Trimming left V 5 bases short and J 1 base short, with 13 bases between. The CDR3 length is 15 residues. CDR1 and CDR2 (germline): SGHAT, FQNNGV. The CDR3 here is CASSPRQDRTDTQYF. CDR3 bases: TGTGCCAGCAGCCCCAGACAGGATCGCACAGATACGCAGTATTTT.

The CDR3 here is CASQGLNTEAFF. In DNA, the CDR3 is TGTGCCAGCCAGGGGTTGAACACTGAAGCTTTCTTT. V gene TRBV12-3 or TRBV12-4 combines with J gene TRBJ1-1; tentatively, D is TRBD1 (6 bases). The V end lost 8 bases, the J end lost 0 bases, and 7 bases lay between the germline ends. The CDR3 is made up of 12 amino acids.

This clonotype was recorded a few times. Written as DNA, the CDR3 is TGTGCCACCAGTTCCCCGGGGGACGAGCAGTACTTC. Translating it yields CATSSPGDEQYF. The genes are TRBV15 and TRBJ2-7; the D gene is possibly TRBD2 (6 bases). With 6 bases removed from V and 5 bases from J, the gap between germline ends came to 11 bases. CDR1 and CDR2 (germline): LNHNV, YYDKDF (reference sequence). The CDR3 consists of 12 residues.

This clonotype has just a few counts. V usage is TRBV4-1 and J usage is TRBJ2-5; possibly TRBD1 for D (5 bases). In germline, CDR1 is MGHRA, CDR2 YSYEKL. V lost 1 base and J lost 0, with 9 bases in between. CDR3 length equals 15 residues. CDR3 coding DNA: TGCGCCAGCAGCCAAGTCGTAGGGGACCAAGAGACCCAGTACTTC. It yields the protein CASSQVVGDQETQYF.

CDR3 in DNA: TGTGCCAGCAGTGAAGTTTTGTCCCAGACCCAGTACTTC. It specifies CASSEVLSQTQYF. The chain uses TRBV2 and TRBJ2-5; D ambiguous. V was shortened by 1 base and J by 6 bases, with 9 bases between the two germline ends. This CDR3 comprises 13 residues. The germline V gene encodes CDR1 SNHLY and CDR2 FYNNEI.

The chain has TRBV6-1 and TRBJ2-7, with D possibly matching TRBD2 (5 bases). There are 15 residues in the CDR3. V dropped 7 bases and J dropped 4 bases, with 20 bases sitting between them. CDR1 is MNHNS and CDR2 is SASEGT in the germline V gene. In nucleotides, the CDR3 is TGTGCCAGCAACGACCCCCTGAGCGGTTTTTACGAGCAGTACTTC. Its protein product is CASNDPLSGFYEQYF.

This clonotype was picked up a small number of times. This chain joins TRBV6-2 or TRBV6-3 and TRBJ1-2, with D tentatively TRBD1 (5 bases). CDR1 is MNHEY, CDR2 SVGEGT, per germline. The CDR3 runs to 13 residues. V dropped 7 bases and J dropped 6 bases, with 15 bases sitting between them. The CDR3 loop is CASTSKGIHGYTF. CDR3 nucleotide sequence: TGTGCCAGCACCTCAAAGGGGATACATGGCTACACCTTC.

This clonotype was seen once. The chain links TRBV4-1 to TRBJ1-1; TRBD1 aligns across 9 bases. In germline, CDR1 is MGHRA, CDR2 YSYEKL. The CDR3 covers 19 residues. V lost 0 bases to trimming and J lost 10 bases; unmatched junction nucleotides: 21. CDR3 region: CASSQEPHTLGQGYEGAFF. As DNA, the CDR3 is TGCGCCAGCAGCCAAGAGCCTCACACTCTAGGACAGGGGTATGAGGGAGCTTTCTTT.

This clonotype was observed at least ten times. The genes are TRBV6-5 and TRBJ2-1, with D possibly matching TRBD2 (6 bases). The germline gives CDR1 MNHEY, CDR2 SVGAGI. The V end was cut by 1 base, the J end by 6 bases, with 16 bases between. This CDR3 contains 16 residues. CDR3 region: CASSYLTSALGNEQFF. The CDR3 nucleotides are TGTGCCAGCAGTTACTTGACTAGTGCATTGGGCAATGAGCAGTTCTTC.

The rearrangement uses TRBV25-1 and TRBJ1-2; D gene ambiguous. Germline V gene lookup returns CDR1 MGHDK and CDR2 SYGVNS. The CDR3 spans 14 residues. V lost 2 bases and J 4 bases, leaving 11 bases between the germline ends. Here the CDR3 reads CASSEVEGTYGYTF. The CDR3 DNA sequence: TGTGCCAGCAGTGAAGTCGAGGGAACCTATGGCTACACCTTC.

This clonotype was detected ten times or more. The chain links TRBV7-2 to TRBJ2-3, with 7 bases lining up with TRBD2. The CDR3 runs 15 residues. V shed 2 bases and J 3 bases; nucleotides not matched to a gene: 5. Germline CDR1 SGHTA, CDR2 FQGNSA. CDR3 loop: CASSLINGGTDTQYF. The CDR3 nucleotides read TGTGCCAGCAGCTTAATAAACGGGGGGACAGATACGCAGTATTTT.

The rearrangement links TRBV12-3 or TRBV12-4 to TRBJ1-1; unclear D gene. The CDR3 is 12 residues long. Trimming stripped 8 bases from V and 5 bases from J, with 12 bases between. The CDR3, as DNA: TGTGCCAGCTCAAAGTGGACTACTGAAGCTTTCTTT. Protein sequence: CASSKWTTEAFF.

This clonotype has at least ten counts. The DNA of the CDR3 is TGTGCCAGCAGCCGGCGGAACACCGGGGAGCTGTTTTTT. Amino acids: CASSRRNTGELFF. The J gene is TRBJ2-2, the V gene TRBV7-6; D gene ambiguous. Trimming removed 5 bases from V and 1 base from J, with 5 bases in between. This CDR3 has 13 residues. Germline V gene lookup returns CDR1 SGHVS and CDR2 FNYEAQ. Looking up the rest from reference TRBV7-6 and TRBJ2-2 gives the full variable domain: GAGVSQSPRYKVTKRGQDVALRCDPISGHVSLYWYRQALGQGPEFLTYFNYEAQQDKSGLPNDRFSAERPEGSISTLTIQRTEQRDSAMYRCASSRRNTGELFFGEGSRLTVL.

This clonotype was counted many times. V and J are TRBV27 and TRBJ1-5, with D unclear. Trimming shortened V by 3 bases and J by 6 bases, and 9 bases separated the two germline ends. The CDR3 sequence is 13 residues long. Germline assignment: CDR1 MNHEY and CDR2 SMNVEV (reference sequence). The CDR3 region is CASSLGSGQPQHF. CDR3 nucleotides: TGTGCCAGCAGTTTGGGAAGTGGTCAGCCCCAGCATTTT.